The 21 T cell receptor beta chains below come from one sample, sequenced in a study of blood T cell repertoires in COVID-19. Assay used: immunoSEQ multiplex PCR; TCRdb lists only in-frame clones, some missing. The sample holds some 200,000 clones, roughly 86% seen once. The sequencing input was PBMCs or T cells enriched from blood (not recorded which). These receptors were obtained from a young man with acute COVID-19.

The chain uses TRBV2 and TRBJ1-5; D uncertain. V shed 5 bases and J shed 6 bases, with 17 bases lying between them. The CDR3 has 15 amino acids. Germline assignment: CDR1 SNHLY and CDR2 FYNNEI. Here the CDR3 reads CASSPTVPGSQPQHF. The DNA of the CDR3 is TGTGCCAGCAGTCCAACGGTGCCAGGAAGTCAGCCCCAGCATTTT.

This chain connects TRBV21-1 to TRBJ1-5; TRBD1, as called in the table, went unchecked against the DNA. TRBV21-1 is flagged as a pseudogene. The CDR3 spans 18 residues. CDR3 residues: CASSKTRGRRWSNQPQHF. Written as DNA, the CDR3 is TGTGCCAGCAGCAAAACCAGGGGGCGGAGGTGGAGCAATCAGCCCCAGCATTTT.

V usage is TRBV15 and J usage is TRBJ2-3; TRBD2 matches at 10 bases. Unmatched junction bases numbered 13, after V lost 9 bases and J lost 4 bases. The CDR3 is 16 amino acids. Germline V gives CDR1 LNHNV, CDR2 YYDKDF (reference sequence). The CDR3 is CATGRGLAGVPDTQYF. In DNA, the CDR3 is TGTGCCACTGGTCGCGGGCTAGCGGGAGTCCCAGATACGCAGTATTTT.

The chain combines TRBV7-3 with TRBJ1-1, with 9 bases that match TRBD1. V shed 4 bases and J 5 bases; nucleotides not matched to a gene: 11. Germline V gene lookup returns CDR1 SGHTA and CDR2 FQGTGA. The CDR3 length is 16 residues. The CDR3 nucleotides read TGTGCCAGCAGCTCGCGGGCGGACAGGGGAAAAACTGAAGCTTTCTTT. Its protein product is CASSSRADRGKTEAFF.

The chain recombines TRBV5-4 with TRBJ1-1; no clear D gene. The CDR3 has 13 residues. The V and J ends lost 5 bases and 0 bases respectively, with 8 bases between them. Germline lookup yields CDR1 SGHNT and CDR2 YYREEE (reference sequence). CDR3 bases: TGTGCCAGCAGTTTTAGAGTGAACACTGAAGCTTTCTTT. Amino acid sequence: CASSFRVNTEAFF. Using reference TRBV5-4 and TRBJ1-1 for the parts outside the CDR3, the full variable domain is ETGVTQSPTHLIKTRGQQVTLRCSSQSGHNTVSWYQQALGQGPQFIFQYYREEENGRGNFPPRFSGLQFPNYSSELNVNALELDDSALYLCASSFRVNTEAFFGQGTRLTVV.

The chain employs TRBV27 and TRBJ2-1, with 7 nucleotides matching TRBD2. V gave up 3 bases and J gave up 6 bases; unmatched junction bases: 8. Germline assignment: CDR1 MNHEY and CDR2 SMNVEV (reference sequence). The length of the CDR3 is 15 residues. CDR3 nucleotides: TGTGCCAGCAGTTTCGACGGGAGGAGATTCAATGAGCAGTTCTTC. Protein: CASSFDGRRFNEQFF.

This clone has only a few counts. The chain recombines TRBV6-4 with TRBJ1-2; D unclear. V lost 2 bases to trimming and J lost 8 bases, with 6 bases between them. The germline V gene encodes CDR1 MRHNA and CDR2 SNTAGT. This CDR3 spans 11 amino acids. CDR3 nucleotide sequence: TGTGCCAGCAGTGACGCAGTAGGCTACACCTTC. It encodes CASSDAVGYTF.

The chain couples TRBV7-3 to TRBJ2-5; the D gene is possibly TRBD1 (6 bases). The germline V gene encodes CDR1 SGHTA and CDR2 FQGTGA. The CDR3 sequence is 15 residues long. The germline V and J ends were trimmed by 6 bases and 0 bases, with 14 bases remaining between them. The CDR3 loop reads CASRSNQGYQETQYF. The CDR3 DNA reads as TGTGCCAGCAGATCGAACCAGGGGTACCAAGAGACCCAGTACTTC.

The rearrangement joins TRBV20-1 to TRBJ1-2; D unresolved. The germline V and J ends were trimmed by 3 bases and 8 bases, with 10 bases remaining between them. CDR3 length: 11 residues. Germline CDR1 reads DFQATT; CDR2 reads SNEGSKA (reference sequence). This CDR3 is CSASPIQGYTF. In DNA, the CDR3 is TGCAGTGCTAGTCCCATTCAAGGCTACACCTTC.

This clone was observed a handful of times. The chain recombines TRBV27 with TRBJ2-2; 9 nucleotides match TRBD1. Germline V gives CDR1 MNHEY, CDR2 SMNVEV (reference sequence). V trimming: 5 bases; J trimming: 5 bases; junction bases outside the gene matches: 9. CDR3 length: 16 amino acids. The CDR3, as DNA: TGTGCCAGCAGTAACCGGGACAGGGCAGGGACCGGGGAGCTGTTTTTT. Amino acids: CASSNRDRAGTGELFF.

The chain is built from TRBV4-2 and TRBJ1-1; no clear D. CDR1 is LGHNA, CDR2 YNFKEQ, per germline. V was shortened by 0 bases and J by 4 bases, with 9 bases between the two germline ends. This CDR3 has 14 amino acids. The CDR3 coding sequence is TGTGCCAGCAGCCAAGAGAGGAAAGGCACTGAAGCTTTCTTT. Encoded protein: CASSQERKGTEAFF.

There are a few counts of this clone. Germline and junction disagree at one end, which may indicate a read error. The genes are TRBV12-3 or TRBV12-4 and TRBJ2-7; 9 nucleotides line up with TRBD1. This CDR3 region has 13 residues. The CDR3 here is CASRLDRGYEQYF. In DNA, the CDR3 is TGTGCCAGCAGATTAGACAGGGGGTACGAGCAGTACTTC.

The sample holds one count of this clone. The chain has TRBV27 and TRBJ2-1, with TRBD2 as a possible D gene (5 bases). The CDR3 is 14 amino acids. Trimming removed 11 bases from V and 2 bases from J, with 16 bases in between. Germline loops: CDR1 MNHEY, CDR2 SMNVEV (reference sequence). Here the CDR3 reads CASRVALTYNEQFF. The CDR3, as DNA: TGTGCCTCGCGGGTAGCCCTAACCTACAATGAGCAGTTCTTC.

This clone has only one observation. The chain recombines TRBV10-3 with TRBJ1-1; 7 bases align to TRBD1. Germline values: CDR1 ENHRY, CDR2 SYGVKD. Trimming at V came to 11 bases and at J to 0 bases, leaving 3 bases not matched to a gene. The length of the CDR3 is 12 residues. The CDR3 is CAAGTVNTEAFF. Written as DNA, the CDR3 is TGTGCCGCAGGGACAGTGAACACTGAAGCTTTCTTT.

In DNA form, the CDR3 reads TGTGCCACCGGACAGGGCGGGCAGCCCCAGCATTTT. It is translated as CATGQGGQPQHF. V and J are TRBV6-5 and TRBJ1-5, with TRBD1 matching 8 bases. CDR3 length: 12 amino acids. Germline lookup yields CDR1 MNHEY and CDR2 SVGAGI. The J segment lost 7 bases and the V segment lost 10 bases, leaving 6 bases of the junction unmatched.

This chain links TRBV6-4 with TRBJ2-1, with D unresolved. Germline V gene data show CDR1 as MRHNA and CDR2 as SNTAGT. V lost 6 bases and J 7 bases, leaving 7 bases between the germline ends. There are 11 residues in the CDR3. The CDR3 DNA reads TGTGCCAGCAGGCGTGGTAATGAGCAGTTCTTC. Its translation: CASRRGNEQFF.

The chain recombines TRBV2 with TRBJ2-1; the match to TRBD2 covers 12 bases. The CDR3 consists of 16 residues. Trimming at V came to 7 bases and at J to 6 bases, leaving 10 bases not matched to a gene. Germline-derived CDR1 and CDR2 are SNHLY and FYNNEI. CDR3 loop: CASTSGLAGLGNEQFF. CDR3 coding DNA: TGTGCCAGCACGTCAGGACTAGCGGGATTGGGCAATGAGCAGTTCTTC.

The chain couples TRBV27 to TRBJ2-2, with D perhaps matching TRBD1 (6 bases). CDR1 MNHEY and CDR2 SMNVEV come from the germline V gene (reference sequence). This CDR3 spans 17 amino acids. Trimming took off 3 bases at V and 0 bases at J, with 14 bases between the two ends. Here the CDR3 DNA reads TGTGCCAGCAGTTTTTTACAGGGCCTCGCGAACACCGGGGAGCTGTTTTTT. Translating it yields CASSFLQGLANTGELFF.

The table lists this clone with many counts. V and J are TRBV29-1 and TRBJ2-7; tentative D call: TRBD1 (6 bases). Germline V gene lookup returns CDR1 SQVTM and CDR2 ANQGSEA. The CDR3 runs 12 residues. The V gene lost 6 bases and the J gene lost 1 base, with 10 bases spanning the gap. The CDR3 bases are TGCAGCGTACGCAGGGGTTCCTACGAGCAGTACTTC. Translated, it gives CSVRRGSYEQYF.

The chain links TRBV24-1 to TRBJ2-1; D is unresolved. V was clipped by 4 bases and J by 7 bases, with 13 bases between them. The germline gives CDR1 KGHDR, CDR2 SFDVKD. CDR3 length equals 14 residues. The chain's CDR3 is CATSDPSRLNEQFF. For the CDR3, the DNA is TGTGCCACCAGTGACCCCTCCCGACTGAATGAGCAGTTCTTC.

V and J are TRBV30 and TRBJ2-1, with TRBD2 matching 11 bases. The germline V gene has CDR1 GTSNPN and CDR2 SVGIG (reference sequence). CDR3 length: 16 amino acids. V was clipped by 3 bases and J by 9 bases; unmatched bases: 13. This CDR3 reads CAWSPLSSGRAVEQFF. The CDR3 coding sequence is TGTGCCTGGAGCCCCCTCAGTAGCGGGAGGGCCGTTGAGCAGTTCTTC. Based on the CDR3 plus reference TRBV30 and TRBJ2-1, the full variable domain is SQTIHQWPATLVQPVGSPLSLECTVEGTSNPNLYWYRQAAGRGLQLLFYSVGIGQISSEVPQNLSASRPQDRQFILSSKKLLLSDSGFYLCAWSPLSSGRAVEQFFGPGTRLTVL.